This TCR beta chain was documented in a study of PD-1 blockade in mismatch repair-deficient tumors. Clones were sequenced by immunoSEQ multiplex PCR, and TCRdb holds only the in-frame ones, with some missing. This sample carries about 22,000 clones, 70% to 90% of them seen once, and the ten largest clones take more than 15%. V lost 2 bases to trimming and J lost 2 bases; unmatched junction nucleotides: 4. Germline V lookup: CDR1 ENHRY, CDR2 SYGVKD. This CDR3 has 16 residues. This TCR came from an adult with mismatch repair-deficient cancer. Sequenced material: peripheral blood, taken 2 weeks after starting pembrolizumab. The rearrangement links TRBV10-3 to TRBJ2-3; 10 nucleotides align to TRBD2. CDR3 amino acids: CAISEQTSGITDTQYF. The CDR3 DNA is TGTGCCATCAGTGAGCAAACTAGCGGGATCACAGATACGCAGTATTTT.